This T cell receptor (beta chain) was identified in a study of T cell repertoires in cytomegalovirus infection. This clonotype has just a few counts. What it binds is unknown. The CDR3 has 14 residues. V was trimmed by 6 bases and J by 8 bases, leaving 17 bases between them. Germline values: CDR1 MNHEY, CDR2 SVGEGT. MiXCR, run by TCRdb on the reads, gives a single entry per CDR3 protein. The sample yields approximately 990,000 distinct CDR3 sequences, roughly 31% seen once. The specimen was cultured CD8+ T cells from PBMCs, collected from culture after CMV antigen stimulation. The chain is built from TRBV6-2 or TRBV6-3 and TRBJ1-5, with D possibly matching TRBD1 (5 bases). The source of this sequence is a human donor in good health (CMV status not recorded). Some clones in this sample may be carry-over from other donors' samples. The CDR3 protein is CASSLGRLLEPQHF. The DNA for the CDR3 is TGTGCCAGCAGCTTGGGACGGCTATTGGAGCCCCAGCATTTT.